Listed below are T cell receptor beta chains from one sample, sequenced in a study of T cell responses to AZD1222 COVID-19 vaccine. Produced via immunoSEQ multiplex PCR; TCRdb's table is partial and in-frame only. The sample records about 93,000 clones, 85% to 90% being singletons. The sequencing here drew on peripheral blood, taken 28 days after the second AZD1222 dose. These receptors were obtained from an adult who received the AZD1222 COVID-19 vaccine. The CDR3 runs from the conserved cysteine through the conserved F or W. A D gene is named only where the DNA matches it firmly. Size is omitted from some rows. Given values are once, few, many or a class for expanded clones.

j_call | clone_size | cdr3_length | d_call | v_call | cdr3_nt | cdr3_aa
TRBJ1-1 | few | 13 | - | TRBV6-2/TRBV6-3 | TGTGCCAGCAGTTATACAGTGAACACTGAAGCTTTCTTT | CASSYTVNTEAFF
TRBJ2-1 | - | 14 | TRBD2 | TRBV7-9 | TGTGCCAGCAGCTTAGGACTAGCGATCAATGAGCAGTTCTTC | CASSLGLAINEQFF
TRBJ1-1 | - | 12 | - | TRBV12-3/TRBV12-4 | TGTGCCAGCAGTAAAAGAAACACTGAAGCTTTCTTT | CASSKRNTEAFF
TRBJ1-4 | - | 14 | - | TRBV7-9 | TGTGCCAGCAGCTTAATGGGGTCGAATGAAAAACTGTTTTTT | CASSLMGSNEKLFF
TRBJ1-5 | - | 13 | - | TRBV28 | TGTGCCAGCAGTTTATATAGCAATCAGCCCCAGCATTTT | CASSLYSNQPQHF
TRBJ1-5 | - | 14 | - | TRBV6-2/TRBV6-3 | TGTGCCAGCAGTCGCCTAGTGGGTTGGCAGCCCCAGCATTTT | CASSRLVGWQPQHF
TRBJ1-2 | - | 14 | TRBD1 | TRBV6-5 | TGTGCCAGCCAACGGACGACAGGGATCTATGGCTACACCTTC | CASQRTTGIYGYTF
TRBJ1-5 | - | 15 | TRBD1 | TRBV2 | TGTGCCAGCAGTTACAGGGGGTTAGGCAATCAGCCCCAGCATTTT | CASSYRGLGNQPQHF
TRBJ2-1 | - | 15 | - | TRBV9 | TGTGCCAGCAGCGCCCCCCAGGGGGGGGTCGATGAGCAGTTCTTC | CASSAPQGGVDEQFF
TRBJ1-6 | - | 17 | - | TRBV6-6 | TGTGCCAGCAGTCCTTTAAGGGGGAGCCCCGGTAATTCACCCCTCCACTTT | CASSPLRGSPGNSPLHF
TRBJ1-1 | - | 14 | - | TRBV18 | TGTGCCAGCTCACCTGGGGCGGGGAACACTGAAGCTTTCTTT | CASSPGAGNTEAFF
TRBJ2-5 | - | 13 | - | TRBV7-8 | TGTGCCAGCAGCCCCCCACGCGAGTTGGCCCAGTACTTC | CASSPPRELAQYF
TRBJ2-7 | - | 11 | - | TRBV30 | TGTGCCTGGGGTGGGGTCTACGAGCAGTACTTC | CAWGGVYEQYF
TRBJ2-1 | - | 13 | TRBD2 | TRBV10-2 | TGCGCCAGCAGAGTAGCGGGGGGAGAGGAGCAGTTCTTC | CASRVAGGEEQFF
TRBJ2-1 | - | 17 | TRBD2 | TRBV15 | TGTGCCACCAGCAGTCGGGGAAGCGGGAGGGTTGATGGTGAGCAGTTCTTC | CATSSRGSGRVDGEQFF
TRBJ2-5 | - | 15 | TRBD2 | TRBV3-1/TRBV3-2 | TGTGCCAGCAGCCAAGCCCCGCGGGGGGAAGAGACCCAGTACTTC | CASSQAPRGEETQYF
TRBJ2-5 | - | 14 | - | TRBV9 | TGTGCCAGCAGTGCCGGTGGAGGGGGGGAGACCCAGTACTTC | CASSAGGGGETQYF
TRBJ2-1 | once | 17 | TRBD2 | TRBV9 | TGTGCCAGCAGCGATTCGGCCTCTAGCGGGGGGGCAAATGAGCAGTTCTTC | CASSDSASSGGANEQFF
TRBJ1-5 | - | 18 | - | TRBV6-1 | TGTGCCAGCAGTGATGGGTGGTATGGAACAAGGATCCATACGCCCCAGCATTTT | CASSDGWYGTRIHTPQHF
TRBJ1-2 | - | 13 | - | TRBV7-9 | TGTGCCAGCAGCTACCAGGACGCGCTGGGCTACACCTTC | CASSYQDALGYTF
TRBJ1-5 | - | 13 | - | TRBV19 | TGTGCCAGTAGTATATACGGGCCCCAGCCCCAGCATTTT | CASSIYGPQPQHF
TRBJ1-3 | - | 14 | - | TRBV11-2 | TGTGCCAGCAGCTTAGGGCGGTCCGGAAACACCATATATTTT | CASSLGRSGNTIYF
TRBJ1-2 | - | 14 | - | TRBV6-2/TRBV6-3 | TGTGCCAGCAGTTGGGGAGTGGTGGTGAGGGGCTACACCTTC | CASSWGVVVRGYTF
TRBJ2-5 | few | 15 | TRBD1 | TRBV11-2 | TGTGCCAGCAGCTTAGCACTGACAGGGATAGAGACCCAGTACTTC | CASSLALTGIETQYF
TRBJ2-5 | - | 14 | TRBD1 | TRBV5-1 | TGCGCCAGCAGCTACGGACAGGGACAAGAGACCCAGTACTTC | CASSYGQGQETQYF
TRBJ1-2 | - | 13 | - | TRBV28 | TGTGCCAGCACCGGTGGACGGGGCTATGGCTACACCTTC | CASTGGRGYGYTF
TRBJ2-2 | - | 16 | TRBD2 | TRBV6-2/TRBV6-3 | TGTGCCAGCAGTCGACTAGCGACGGGCTCAACCGGGGAGCTGTTTTTT | CASSRLATGSTGELFF
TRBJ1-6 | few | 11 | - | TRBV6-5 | TGTGCCACCCCACCTCGTTCACCCCTCCACTTT | CATPPRSPLHF
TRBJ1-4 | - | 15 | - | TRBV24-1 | TGTGCCACCAGTACCCCACCGCGACAAAATGAAAAACTGTTTTTT | CATSTPPRQNEKLFF
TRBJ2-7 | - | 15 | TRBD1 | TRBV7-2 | TGTGCCAGCAGCTTGGGACAGGGGGGCTCCTACGAGCAGTACTTC | CASSLGQGGSYEQYF